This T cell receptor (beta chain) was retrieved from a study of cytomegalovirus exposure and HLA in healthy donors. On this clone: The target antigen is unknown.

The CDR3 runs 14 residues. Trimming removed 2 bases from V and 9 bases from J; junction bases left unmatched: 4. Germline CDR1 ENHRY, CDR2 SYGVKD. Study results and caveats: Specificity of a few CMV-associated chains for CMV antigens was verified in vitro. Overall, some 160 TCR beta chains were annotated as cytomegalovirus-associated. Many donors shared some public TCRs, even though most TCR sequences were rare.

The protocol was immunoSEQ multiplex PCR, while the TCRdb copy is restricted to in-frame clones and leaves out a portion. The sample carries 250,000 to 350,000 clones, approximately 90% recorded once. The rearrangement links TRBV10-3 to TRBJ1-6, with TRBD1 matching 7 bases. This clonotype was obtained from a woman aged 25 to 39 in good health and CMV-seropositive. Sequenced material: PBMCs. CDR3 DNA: TGTGCCATCAGTGAGCCGGGACAGCTTTCACCCCTCCACTTT. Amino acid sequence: CAISEPGQLSPLHF.